These T cell receptor beta chains were read from a single sample in a study of blood T cell repertoires in COVID-19. The method was immunoSEQ multiplex PCR; TCRdb's version includes in-frame clones alone and lacks a portion of them. This table has nearly 70,000 clones, 82% appearing once. The sequencing input was peripheral blood. These receptors were taken from a woman older than 75 with acute or convalescent COVID-19. The conserved cysteine and the conserved F or W are not part of the CDR3 here. The order of the fields is J gene, V gene, CDR3 protein.

TRBJ2-1	TRBV29-1	SVDPTGSDEQF
TRBJ2-5	TRBV11-2	ASSLKRGGETQY
TRBJ1-4	TRBV6-5	ASSYRDREVLF
TRBJ2-3	TRBV5-1	ASSADRGYGTDTQY
TRBJ1-2	TRBV19	ASSIPYRTGGYYGYT
TRBJ2-5	TRBV5-1	ASSMGAGQETQY
TRBJ2-5	TRBV18	ASTQFTGLEETQY
TRBJ1-2	TRBV3-1/TRBV3-2	ASSQGQGAGYGYT
TRBJ1-4	TRBV30	AWTGTGSAEKLF
TRBJ2-5	TRBV20-1	SASARSRGETQY
TRBJ2-7	TRBV6-5	ASRLAGHTYEQY
TRBJ1-2	TRBV14	ASSHRQGLTYGYT
TRBJ1-2	TRBV7-8	ASSLVAGEEDYGYT
TRBJ1-2	TRBV7-6	ASSSDFYGYT
TRBJ2-2	TRBV11-3	ASSPQTGEGTGELF
TRBJ2-2	TRBV11-2	ASSPIVGTGELF
TRBJ1-3	TRBV9	ASSPRGTGDTIY
TRBJ1-4	TRBV30	AWTQDRANEKLF
TRBJ1-1	TRBV11-2	ASSTRELSLFVNTEAF
TRBJ1-5	TRBV6-4	ASSDSGAQH
TRBJ2-2	TRBV18	ASSPPTVANTGELF